Shown below are 9 T cell receptor beta chains from a single sample sequenced in a study of Ad26.COV2.S vaccination and SARS-CoV-2 variants. Generated by immunoSEQ multiplex PCR, the TCRdb table keeps only in-frame clones and is missing some. The sample has more than 300,000 clones, about 88% seen once. Documented treatment: roughly 19 received Ad26.COV2.S at low or high dose, single or two shots; about 5 received placebo; per-sample allocation not given. Each sample was drawn 63 days after the first injection (of vaccine or placebo). The input for sequencing was peripheral blood, taken in a trial of Ad26.COV2.S vaccine versus placebo. These receptors were obtained from a person aged 18-65 years who received the Ad26.COV2.S COVID-19 vaccine or a placebo.

This clone was detected ten times or more. The chain joins TRBV5-1 to TRBJ1-2; D unresolved. The CDR3 loop spans 13 amino acids. Deletions cut 4 bases from V and 7 bases from J, with 14 bases between. Looked up from germline, CDR1 is SGHRS and CDR2 is YFSETQ. Here the CDR3 DNA reads TGCGCCAGCAGCCCGGATCAAATTCCTGGCTACACCTTC. Translation gives CASSPDQIPGYTF.

This CDR3 is CASSSPRLVTEAFF. CDR3 DNA: TGTGCCAGCAGTAGCCCGCGGCTGGTCACTGAAGCTTTCTTT. This chain connects TRBV6-5 to TRBJ1-1; D remains unclear. V was shortened by 5 bases and J by 4 bases, with 14 bases between the two germline ends. CDR1 is MNHEY and CDR2 is SVGAGI in the germline V gene. There are 14 residues in the CDR3.

The J gene is TRBJ1-2, the V gene TRBV5-8, with no clear D. Germline CDR1 is SGHTS and CDR2 is YDEGEE. The CDR3 contains 14 residues. Trimming pared 0 bases from V and 4 bases from J, leaving 10 bases between. The CDR3 DNA sequence: TGTGCCAGCAGCTTGGGTCGTCGCGGCTATGGCTACACCTTC. It specifies CASSLGRRGYGYTF.

The rearrangement joins TRBV28 to TRBJ2-2; 9 positions match TRBD2. The J segment lost 6 bases and the V segment lost 3 bases, leaving 5 bases of the junction unmatched. The germline gives CDR1 MDHEN, CDR2 SYDVKM. The CDR3 extends over 15 amino acids. The CDR3 region is CASSFGGRAPGELFF. CDR3 sequence (DNA): TGTGCCAGCAGTTTCGGCGGGAGGGCCCCCGGGGAGCTGTTTTTT.

The rearrangement uses TRBV13 and TRBJ2-7, with 7 nucleotides matching TRBD2. V dropped 0 bases and J dropped 3; count of bases not matched to a gene: 5. The CDR3 runs to 15 residues. Germline V gene lookup returns CDR1 PRHDT and CDR2 FYEKMQ (reference sequence). The CDR3 sequence: CASSLGGGISYEQYF. The CDR3 DNA sequence: TGTGCCAGCAGCTTAGGCGGGGGGATCAGCTACGAGCAGTACTTC.

This clone was recorded once. This chain links TRBV11-3 with TRBJ1-1; D perhaps matches TRBD1 (6 bases). CDR3 length equals 14 residues. Trimming left V 2 bases short and J 3 bases short, with 10 bases between. Germline assignment: CDR1 SGHNT and CDR2 YENEEA. CDR3 residues: CASSLSPGDTEAFF. The CDR3 region has the DNA TGTGCCAGCAGCTTAAGCCCAGGGGACACTGAAGCTTTCTTT.

The chain employs TRBV18 and TRBJ1-5, with D maybe TRBD1 (6 bases). The CDR3 consists of 14 residues. From germline, CDR1 is KGHSH and CDR2 LQKENI. V was cut by 4 bases and J by 3 bases, with 10 bases left in between. The CDR3 bases are TGTGCCAGCTCACTACAGGGTTACAATCAGCCCCAGCATTTT. It translates to CASSLQGYNQPQHF.

This chain links TRBV3-1 (or the pseudogene TRBV3-2) with TRBJ2-2; D perhaps matches TRBD2 (5 bases). Trimming removed 1 base from V and 4 bases from J, with 13 bases in between. The CDR3 sequence is 16 residues long. Looked up from germline, CDR1 is LGHDT and CDR2 is YNNKEL (reference sequence). The CDR3 spells CASSQVSLASTGELFF. The CDR3 DNA follows: TGTGCCAGCAGCCAAGTGTCCCTAGCTTCCACCGGGGAGCTGTTTTTT.

Comments on this clone: A much larger clone is a single base away; this may be a read error. The J gene is TRBJ1-1, the V gene TRBV6-2 or TRBV6-3, with D possibly being TRBD1 (5 bases). Germline V CDR1 and CDR2: MNHEY, SVGEGT. Trimming cost V 2 bases and J 4 bases, with 8 bases left between them. The CDR3 is made up of 13 amino acids. This chain's CDR3 is CASSYGGGTEAFF. In DNA, the CDR3 is TGTGCCAGCAGTTACGGGGGGGGCACTGAAGCTTTCTTT.